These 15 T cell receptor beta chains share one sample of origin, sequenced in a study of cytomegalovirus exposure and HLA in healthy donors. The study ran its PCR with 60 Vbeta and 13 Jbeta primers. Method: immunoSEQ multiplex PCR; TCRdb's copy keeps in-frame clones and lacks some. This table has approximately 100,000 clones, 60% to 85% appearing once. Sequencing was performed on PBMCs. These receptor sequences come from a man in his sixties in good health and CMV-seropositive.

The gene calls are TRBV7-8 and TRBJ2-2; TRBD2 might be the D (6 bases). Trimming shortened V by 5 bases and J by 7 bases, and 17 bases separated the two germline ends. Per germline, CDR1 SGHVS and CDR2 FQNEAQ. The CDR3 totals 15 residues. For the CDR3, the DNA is TGTGCCAGCAGCAATCAGGGAATCGGGGGCGGGGAGCTGTTTTTT. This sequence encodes CASSNQGIGGGELFF.

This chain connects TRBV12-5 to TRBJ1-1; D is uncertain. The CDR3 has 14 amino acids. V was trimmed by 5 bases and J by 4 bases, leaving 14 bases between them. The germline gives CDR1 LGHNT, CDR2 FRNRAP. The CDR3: CASGPDGGGTEAFF. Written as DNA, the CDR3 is TGTGCTAGTGGTCCTGACGGAGGCGGCACTGAAGCTTTCTTT.

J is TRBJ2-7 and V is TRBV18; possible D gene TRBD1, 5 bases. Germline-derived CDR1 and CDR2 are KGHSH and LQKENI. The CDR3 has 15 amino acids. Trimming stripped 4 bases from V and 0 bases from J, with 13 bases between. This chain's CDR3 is CASSLDSDSSYEQYF. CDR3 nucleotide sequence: TGTGCCAGCTCACTTGACAGTGATAGCTCCTACGAGCAGTACTTC.

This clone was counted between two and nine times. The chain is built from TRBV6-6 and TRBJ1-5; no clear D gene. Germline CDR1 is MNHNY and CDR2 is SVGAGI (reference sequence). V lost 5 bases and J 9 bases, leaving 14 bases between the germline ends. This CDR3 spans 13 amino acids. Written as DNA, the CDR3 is TGTGCCAGCAGTCGGACGGCGGGGTGGCCCCAGCATTTT. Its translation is CASSRTAGWPQHF.

In nucleotides, the CDR3 is TGTGCCAGTAGTATACAGGGGACTAAGTACTTC. Translating gives CASSIQGTKYF. The V and J genes are TRBV19 and TRBJ2-7; D might be TRBD2 (7 bases). V lost 2 bases and J lost 11, with 10 bases in between. CDR3 length: 11 amino acids. CDR1 and CDR2 (germline): LNHDA, SQIVND (reference sequence).

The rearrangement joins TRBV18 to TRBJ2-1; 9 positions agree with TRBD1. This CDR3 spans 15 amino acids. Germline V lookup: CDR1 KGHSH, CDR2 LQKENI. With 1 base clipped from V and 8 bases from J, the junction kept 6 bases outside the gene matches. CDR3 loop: CASSPRDRVSYEQFF. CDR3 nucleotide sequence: TGTGCCAGCTCACCACGGGACAGGGTCTCATATGAGCAGTTCTTC.

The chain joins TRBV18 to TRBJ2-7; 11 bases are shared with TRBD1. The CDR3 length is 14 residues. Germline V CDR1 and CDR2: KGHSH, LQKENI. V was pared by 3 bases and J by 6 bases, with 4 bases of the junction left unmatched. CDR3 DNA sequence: TGTGCCAGCTCACCCGGACAGGGGGCGGTCGAGCAGTACTTC. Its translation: CASSPGQGAVEQYF.

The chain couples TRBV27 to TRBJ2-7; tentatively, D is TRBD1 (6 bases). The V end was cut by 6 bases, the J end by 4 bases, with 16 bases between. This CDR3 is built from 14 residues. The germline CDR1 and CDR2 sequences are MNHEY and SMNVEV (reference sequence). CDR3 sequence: CASSPQWGPYEQYF. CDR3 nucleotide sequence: TGTGCCAGCAGCCCACAGTGGGGGCCTTACGAGCAGTACTTC.

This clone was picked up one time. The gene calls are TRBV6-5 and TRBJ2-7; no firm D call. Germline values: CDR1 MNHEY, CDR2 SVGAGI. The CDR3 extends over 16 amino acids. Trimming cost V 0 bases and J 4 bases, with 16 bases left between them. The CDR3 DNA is TGTGCCAGCAGTTACTCGAGGAGCACGGGTTCGTACGAGCAGTACTTC. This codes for CASSYSRSTGSYEQYF.

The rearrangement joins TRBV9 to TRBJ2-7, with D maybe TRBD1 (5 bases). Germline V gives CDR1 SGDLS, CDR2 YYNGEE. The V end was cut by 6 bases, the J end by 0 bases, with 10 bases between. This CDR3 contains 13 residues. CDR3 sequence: CASNTGSSYEQYF. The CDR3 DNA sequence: TGTGCCAGCAACACAGGAAGCTCCTACGAGCAGTACTTC.

The CDR3 reads CAISESRTGGLYEQYF. In DNA, the CDR3 is TGTGCCATCAGTGAGTCTAGGACAGGGGGTCTCTACGAGCAGTACTTC. This chain uses TRBV10-3 with TRBJ2-7, with 10 bases matching TRBD1. The V and J ends lost 0 bases and 3 bases, in that order; junction bases with no gene match: 5. There are 16 residues in the CDR3. Germline V lookup: CDR1 ENHRY, CDR2 SYGVKD.

The CDR3 spells CATSQPGRGTGELFF. Here the CDR3 DNA reads TGTGCCACCTCACAGCCGGGTCGGGGCACCGGGGAGCTGTTTTTT. The rearrangement joins TRBV19 to TRBJ2-2, with a weak D call TRBD2 (5 bases). CDR1 LNHDA and CDR2 SQIVND come from the germline V gene (reference sequence). The CDR3 contains 15 residues. Trimming took 10 bases from V and 4 from J, leaving 19 bases between them.

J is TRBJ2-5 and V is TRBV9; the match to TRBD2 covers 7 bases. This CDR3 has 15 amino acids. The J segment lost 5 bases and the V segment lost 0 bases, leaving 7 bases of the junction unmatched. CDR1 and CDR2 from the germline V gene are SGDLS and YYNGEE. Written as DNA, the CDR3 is TGTGCCAGCAGCGTAGGGGGGGGGTTTGGGGAGACCCAGTACTTC. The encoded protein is CASSVGGGFGETQYF.

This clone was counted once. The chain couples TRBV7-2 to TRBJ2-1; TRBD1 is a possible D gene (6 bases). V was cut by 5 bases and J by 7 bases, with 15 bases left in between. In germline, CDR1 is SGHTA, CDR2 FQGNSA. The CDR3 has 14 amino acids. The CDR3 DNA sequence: TGTGCCAGCAGCCCACGGTCAGGGGCTAATGAGCAGTTCTTC. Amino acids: CASSPRSGANEQFF.

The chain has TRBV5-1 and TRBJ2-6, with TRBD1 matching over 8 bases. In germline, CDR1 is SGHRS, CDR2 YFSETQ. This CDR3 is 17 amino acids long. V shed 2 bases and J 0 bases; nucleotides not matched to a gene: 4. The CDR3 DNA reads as TGCGCCAGCAGCTTAACCGGGACAGGCTCTGGGGCCAACGTCCTGACTTTC. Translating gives CASSLTGTGSGANVLTF.